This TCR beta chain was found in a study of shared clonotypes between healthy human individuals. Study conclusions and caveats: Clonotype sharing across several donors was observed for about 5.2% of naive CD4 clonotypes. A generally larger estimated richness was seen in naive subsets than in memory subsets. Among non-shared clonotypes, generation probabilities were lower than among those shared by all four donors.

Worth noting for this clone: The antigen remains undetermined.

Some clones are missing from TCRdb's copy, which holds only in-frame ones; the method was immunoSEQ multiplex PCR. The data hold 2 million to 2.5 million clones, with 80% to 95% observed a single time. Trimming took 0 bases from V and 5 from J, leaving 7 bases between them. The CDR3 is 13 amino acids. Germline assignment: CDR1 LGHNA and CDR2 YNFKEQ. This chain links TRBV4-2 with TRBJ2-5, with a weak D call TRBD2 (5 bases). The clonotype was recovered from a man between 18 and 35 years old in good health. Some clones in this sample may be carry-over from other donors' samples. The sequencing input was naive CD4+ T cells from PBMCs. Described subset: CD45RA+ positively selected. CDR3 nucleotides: TGTGCCAGCAGCCAAGATAGGAGGGAGACCCAGTACTTC. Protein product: CASSQDRRETQYF.